This TCR beta chain was recorded in a study of T cell responses to AZD1222 COVID-19 vaccine. The method was immunoSEQ multiplex PCR; TCRdb's version includes in-frame clones alone and lacks a portion of them. The data show approximately 100,000 clones, with 80% to 90% seen just once and over 3% held by the top ten. Trimming removed 3 bases from V and 0 bases from J, with 11 bases in between. This CDR3 has 16 residues. Germline values: CDR1 LNHNV, CDR2 YYDKDF (reference sequence). This clone came up a few times. The antigen is not known. Study observations and caveats: Donors were largely white British and mainly female; clonal diversity was possibly underestimated. Spike-specific TCR breadth and depth went up after people got two AZD1222 doses. Across spike, vaccine-associated CD4 TCRs were found, dominant at 160-218 and 743-854. The reported proportion of spike-specific TCRs targeting unmutated variant regions was nearly half.

Source: peripheral blood, taken on day 0 of AZD1222 vaccination. The TCR originated in an adult in good health. The chain employs TRBV15 and TRBJ1-4; D is perhaps TRBD1 (5 bases). The CDR3 DNA reads as TGTGCCACCAGCAGGTCGGGGGATGCAACTAATGAAAAACTGTTTTTT. Translation gives CATSRSGDATNEKLFF.